This T cell receptor (beta chain) derives from a study of vaccination effects on CD4 cells after COVID-19 (dated by TCRdb to 2022 to 2024). Turning to the overall study: In the ViraFEST assay, PBMC were stimulated with viral peptide pools, and TCR sequencing was then used to find antigen-specific CD4+ T cell clonotypes based on their expansion. Post-vaccine samples across the study were collected a median of 72 days after the second dose, with a range of 14 to 241. Each well held roughly 2 million PBMC cultured in IMDM containing about 5.4% human AB serum, roughly 10 IU/ml IL-2 and gentamicin, along with around 11 ug/ml peptides. In both COVID-19 convalescent patients and infection-naive vaccine recipients, the study compared SARS-CoV-2 spike-specific CD4+ TCR repertoires from before mRNA vaccination with those from after it. The full study included around ten COVID-19 convalescent patients and several SARS-CoV-2-naive healthy vaccine recipients. Cultures from other donors in the study were sequenced using the Oncomine TCR Beta short-read assay on an Illumina iSeq 100. Overall study outcomes, separate from this receptor: Marked clonal contraction was observed in both infection-induced and vaccine-induced clones at late post-vaccination timepoints, consistent with waning T cell responses. Among healthy vaccine recipients, nearly all vaccine-induced clones were SARS-CoV-2 mono-reactive, and only 1 of 255 was cross-reactive with common cold coronaviruses. Limitations of the study were the small number of convalescent patients and the absence of early post-infection timepoints.

With regard to this clone: Its recognized antigen is unknown. No base qualities exist here, and no much larger clone lies one base off it.

Library preparation employed the immunoSEQ multiplex PCR assay. TCR beta CDR3 sequencing was performed on DNA from the cultured, isolated CD4+ T cells. The authors' pipeline ran thus. Non-productive TCR sequences were removed, reads were trimmed to the CDR3 region, and CDR3s of at least 7 amino acids were retained. Antigen-specific clonotypes were identified using the MANAFEST web app by comparison of expansion in peptide wells against reference cultures. To be called positive, a clone needed expansion at FDR<0.05 compared with the reference and with all other wells, an odds ratio greater than 5, and a frequency greater than 0.1% in two replicate wells. A clonotype was called cross-reactive if it was significantly expanded both in SARS-CoV-2 spike wells and in at least one common cold coronavirus spike condition. CDR3 similarity was assessed by Levenshtein distance using the stringdist R package, and unrooted trees were constructed with ape in R 3.6.1. This is the immuneACCESS table as TCRdb keeps it, with only in-frame sequences that have V and J called. A part of the clones is gone; compared with another copy, unresolved V genes explain less than half, and the rest is unexplained. D and trimming were read from the DNA, whereas the V and J calls and clone size are those reported in that table. This sample is represented by 72,000 or so clones; around 70% of them were singletons. 2% to 2.5% of the sample goes to the ten largest clones.

After approximately eleven days of culture, CD4+ T cells were isolated with the EasySep CD4+ T cell isolation kit. Two doses of either the BNT162b2 or the mRNA-1273 mRNA SARS-CoV-2 vaccine were administered to participants. Healthy vaccine recipients had no prior SARS-CoV-2 infection, confirmed by negative nucleocapsid antibodies before and after vaccination. On days 3 and 7, half of the culture medium was replaced with fresh IL-2-containing medium. Unless noted otherwise, every peptide stimulation condition was grown in triplicate wells. Using Ficoll-Paque Plus gradient centrifugation, PBMC were separated from whole blood and then either used fresh or cryopreserved at -140C. The QIAamp micro DNA kit was used to extract genomic DNA from the cultured CD4+ T cells. The sequenced sample was CD4+ T cells from PBMCs cultured without peptide, obtained after COVID-19 vaccination. This TCR derives from a human donor who received a COVID-19 vaccine.

CDR3 protein: CASSLRDTYGYTF. The DNA sequence is given as TGTGCCAGCAGTCTACGGGACACCTACGGCTACACCTTC. The chain links TRBV27 with TRBJ1-2; a weak D assignment points to TRBD1 (6 bases agree). The V and J ends are trimmed by 5 bases and 8 bases, leaving 15 bases between them. In the germline V gene (reference sequence), CDR1 corresponds to MNHEY and CDR2 to SMNVEV. Counted from cysteine to phenylalanine, this CDR3 has 13 amino acids. The kept DNA is CDR3 alone, 39 bases in frame from the first base.